One sample yielded the 5 T cell receptor beta chains listed below, sequenced in a study of T cell repertoires in cytomegalovirus infection. Each CDR3 protein gets one entry after TCRdb re-called the reads with MiXCR. The profile shows around 550,000 distinct CDR3 sequences, 26% of them singletons. The sample consisted of PBMCs. These receptors all come from a human donor in good health (CMV status not recorded). Some clones in this sample may be carry-over from other donors' samples.

This clonotype was recorded at least ten times. The chain uses TRBV7-6 and TRBJ2-5; 7 bases line up with TRBD1. Germline loops: CDR1 SGHVS, CDR2 FNYEAQ. The CDR3 is 14 amino acids. V lost 5 bases to trimming and J lost 5 bases; unmatched junction nucleotides: 8. The CDR3 here is CASSIQTGSETQYF. The CDR3 bases are TGTGCCAGCAGCATCCAGACAGGGTCGGAGACCCAGTACTTC.

This clonotype came up many times. The chain combines TRBV7-8 with TRBJ1-5; 8 nucleotides align to TRBD1. This CDR3 has 19 amino acids. V dropped 5 bases and J dropped 4; count of bases not matched to a gene: 19. Germline V lookup: CDR1 SGHVS, CDR2 FQNEAQ. The CDR3 DNA reads as TGTGCCAGCAGCCTGTTGGCAGGGGGCGCAGATTGGTCAAATCAGCCCCAGCATTTT. It encodes CASSLLAGGADWSNQPQHF.

This clonotype has a handful of counts. V and J are TRBV9 and TRBJ2-2; D not resolved. Trimming took off 0 bases at V and 3 bases at J, with 9 bases between the two ends. Germline V gene sequence: CDR1 SGDLS, CDR2 YYNGEE. This CDR3 contains 15 residues. Here the CDR3 reads CASSVGRTYTGELFF. The CDR3, as DNA: TGTGCCAGCAGCGTAGGCAGGACGTACACCGGGGAGCTGTTTTTT.

CDR3 loop: CASNGGGAGDEQYV. CDR3 in DNA: TGTGCCAGCAACGGAGGGGGGGCTGGCGACGAGCAGTACGTC. V usage is TRBV6-1 and J usage is TRBJ2-7; a weak D match, TRBD2 (7 bases). V was shortened by 7 bases and J by 5 bases, with 18 bases between the two germline ends. From germline, CDR1 is MNHNS and CDR2 SASEGT. The CDR3 loop spans 14 amino acids.

The sample holds a few counts of this clonotype. The V and J genes are TRBV6-2 or TRBV6-3 and TRBJ2-7; TRBD1 matches at 11 bases. The V segment lost 9 bases and the J segment 6 bases; nucleotides outside the gene matches: 7. The CDR3 is made up of 13 amino acids. Germline lookup yields CDR1 MNHEY and CDR2 SVGEGT. This chain's CDR3 is CASSWDRGFEQYF. The CDR3 DNA reads TGTGCCAGTTCCTGGGACAGGGGGTTCGAGCAGTACTTC.